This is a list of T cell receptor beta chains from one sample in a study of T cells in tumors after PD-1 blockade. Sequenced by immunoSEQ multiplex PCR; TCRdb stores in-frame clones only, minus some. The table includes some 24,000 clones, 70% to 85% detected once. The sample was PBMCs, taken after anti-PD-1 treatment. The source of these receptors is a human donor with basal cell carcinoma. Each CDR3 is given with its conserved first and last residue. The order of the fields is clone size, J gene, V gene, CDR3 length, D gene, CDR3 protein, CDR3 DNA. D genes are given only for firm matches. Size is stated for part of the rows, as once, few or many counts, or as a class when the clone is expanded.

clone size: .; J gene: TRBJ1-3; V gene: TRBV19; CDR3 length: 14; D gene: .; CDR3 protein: CASSASGSGNTIYF; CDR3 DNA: TGTGCCAGTAGTGCCAGTGGCTCTGGAAACACCATATATTTT
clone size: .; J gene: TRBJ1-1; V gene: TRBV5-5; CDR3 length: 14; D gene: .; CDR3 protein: CASSFAGSNTEAFF; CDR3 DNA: TGTGCCAGCAGCTTTGCGGGATCGAACACTGAAGCTTTCTTT
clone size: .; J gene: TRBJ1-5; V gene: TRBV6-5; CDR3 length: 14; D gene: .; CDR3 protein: CASSTQGAQQPQHF; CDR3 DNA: TGTGCCAGCAGTACTCAGGGAGCCCAACAGCCCCAGCATTTT
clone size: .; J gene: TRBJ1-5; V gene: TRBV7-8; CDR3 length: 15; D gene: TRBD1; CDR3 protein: CASSARDRDNQPQHF; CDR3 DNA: TGTGCCAGCAGCGCCCGGGACAGAGACAATCAGCCCCAGCATTTT
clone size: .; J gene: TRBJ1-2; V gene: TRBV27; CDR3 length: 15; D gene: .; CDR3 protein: CASSLRMGGGYGYTF; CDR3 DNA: TGTGCCAGCAGTTTAAGGATGGGGGGGGGCTATGGCTACACCTTC
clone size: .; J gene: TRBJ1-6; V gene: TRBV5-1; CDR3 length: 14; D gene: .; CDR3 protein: CASKQDATNSPLHF; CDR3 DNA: TGCGCCAGCAAACAAGACGCGACTAATTCACCCCTCCACTTT
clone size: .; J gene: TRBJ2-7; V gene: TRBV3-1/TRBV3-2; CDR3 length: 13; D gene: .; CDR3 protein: CASSHRLRDEQYF; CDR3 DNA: TGTGCCAGCAGCCACAGGCTTAGGGACGAGCAGTACTTC
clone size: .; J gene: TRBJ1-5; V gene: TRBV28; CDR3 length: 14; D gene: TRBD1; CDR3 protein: CASRGGQGFQPQHF; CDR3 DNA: TGTGCCAGCAGGGGCGGACAGGGATTCCAGCCCCAGCATTTT
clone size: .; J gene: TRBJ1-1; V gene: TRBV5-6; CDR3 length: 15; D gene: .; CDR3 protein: CASSFSGGPNIEAFF; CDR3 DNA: TGTGCCAGCAGCTTTTCCGGGGGGCCCAATATTGAAGCTTTCTTT
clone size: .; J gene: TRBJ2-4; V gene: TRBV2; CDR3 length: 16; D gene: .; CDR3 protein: CASSERLILAKNIQYF; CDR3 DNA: TGTGCCAGCAGTGAAAGGTTGATTCTAGCCAAAAACATTCAGTACTTC
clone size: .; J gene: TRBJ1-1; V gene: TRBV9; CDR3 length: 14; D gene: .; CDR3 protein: CASSPGEQNTEAFF; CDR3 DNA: TGTGCCAGCAGCCCCGGGGAACAGAACACTGAAGCTTTCTTT
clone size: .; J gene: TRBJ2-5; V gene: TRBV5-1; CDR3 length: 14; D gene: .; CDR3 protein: CASRLFPPQETQYF; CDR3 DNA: TGCGCCAGCAGACTCTTCCCGCCCCAAGAGACCCAGTACTTC
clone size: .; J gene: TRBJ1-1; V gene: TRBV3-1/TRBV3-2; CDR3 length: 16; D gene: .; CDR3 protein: CASSQDRGLAGTEAFF; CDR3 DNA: TGTGCCAGCAGCCAAGATAGAGGTTTGGCAGGGACTGAAGCTTTCTTT
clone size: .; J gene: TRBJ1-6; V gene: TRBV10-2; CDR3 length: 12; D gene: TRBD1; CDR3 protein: CASSEQDRGAHF; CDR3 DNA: TGCGCCAGCAGTGAGCAAGACAGGGGGGCCCACTTT
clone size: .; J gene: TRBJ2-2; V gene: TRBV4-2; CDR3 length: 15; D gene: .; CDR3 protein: CASSQDGGSTGELFF; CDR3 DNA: TGTGCCAGCAGCCAAGACGGAGGGAGTACCGGGGAGCTGTTTTTT
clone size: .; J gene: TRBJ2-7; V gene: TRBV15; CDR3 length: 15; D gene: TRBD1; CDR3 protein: CATSRDEGAAYEQYF; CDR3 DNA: TGTGCCACCAGCAGAGATGAGGGGGCCGCCTACGAGCAGTACTTC
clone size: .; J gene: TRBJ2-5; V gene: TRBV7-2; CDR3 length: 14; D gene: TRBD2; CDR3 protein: CASSLASGTETQYF; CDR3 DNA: TGTGCCAGCAGCTTAGCTAGCGGGACGGAGACCCAGTACTTC
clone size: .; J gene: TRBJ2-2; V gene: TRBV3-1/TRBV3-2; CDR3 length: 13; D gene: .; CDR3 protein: CASSQTGTGELFF; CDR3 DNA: TGTGCCAGCAGCCAGACCGGAACCGGGGAGCTGTTTTTT
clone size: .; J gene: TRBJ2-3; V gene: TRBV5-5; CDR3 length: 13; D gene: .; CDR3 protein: CASSSLDTDTQYF; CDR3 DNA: TGTGCCAGCAGCTCTCTGGACACAGATACGCAGTATTTT
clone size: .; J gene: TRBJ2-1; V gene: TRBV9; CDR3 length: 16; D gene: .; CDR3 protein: CASSPFSGQNYNEQFF; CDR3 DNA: TGTGCCAGCAGCCCTTTTTCGGGACAAAATTACAATGAGCAGTTCTTC
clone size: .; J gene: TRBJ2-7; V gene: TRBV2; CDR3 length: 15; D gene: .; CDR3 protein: CASRARTESSYEQYF; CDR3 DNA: TGTGCCAGCAGAGCCCGGACGGAAAGCTCCTACGAGCAGTACTTC
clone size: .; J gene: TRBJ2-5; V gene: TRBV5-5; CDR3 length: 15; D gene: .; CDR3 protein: CASSPGVRDQETQYF; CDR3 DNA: TGTGCCAGCAGCCCGGGGGTGCGGGACCAAGAGACCCAGTACTTC
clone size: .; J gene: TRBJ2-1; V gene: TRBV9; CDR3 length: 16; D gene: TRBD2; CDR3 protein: CASSVTAGGQYNEQFF; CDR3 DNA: TGTGCCAGCAGCGTAACAGCGGGGGGTCAATACAATGAGCAGTTCTTC
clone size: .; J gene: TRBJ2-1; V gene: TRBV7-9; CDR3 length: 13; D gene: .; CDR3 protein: CASSLPNRDEQFF; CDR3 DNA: TGTGCCAGCAGCTTACCGAACAGGGATGAGCAGTTCTTC
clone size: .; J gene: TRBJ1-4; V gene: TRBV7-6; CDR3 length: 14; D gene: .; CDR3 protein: CASSSRTGAEKLFF; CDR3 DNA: TGTGCCAGCAGCTCCCGAACGGGGGCTGAAAAACTGTTTTTT
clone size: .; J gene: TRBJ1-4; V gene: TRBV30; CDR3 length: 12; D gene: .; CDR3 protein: CAWGQINEKLFF; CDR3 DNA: TGTGCCTGGGGACAGATCAATGAAAAACTGTTTTTT
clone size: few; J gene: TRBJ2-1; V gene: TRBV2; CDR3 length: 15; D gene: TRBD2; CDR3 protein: CASSEASGVFGEQFF; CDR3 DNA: TGTGCCAGCAGTGAAGCTAGCGGGGTTTTTGGTGAGCAGTTCTTC
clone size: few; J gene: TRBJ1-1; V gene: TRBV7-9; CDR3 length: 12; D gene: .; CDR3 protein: CASSTFSQGAFF; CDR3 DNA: TGTGCCAGCAGCACGTTCTCACAGGGAGCTTTCTTT
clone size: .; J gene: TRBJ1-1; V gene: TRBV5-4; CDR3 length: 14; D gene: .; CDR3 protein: CASSYLQGASEAFF; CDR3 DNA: TGTGCCAGCAGCTACCTACAGGGCGCAAGCGAAGCTTTCTTT
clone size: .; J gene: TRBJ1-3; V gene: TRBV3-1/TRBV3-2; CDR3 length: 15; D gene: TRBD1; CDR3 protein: CASSLPGQTRNTIYF; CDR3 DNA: TGTGCCAGCAGCCTTCCGGGACAGACGCGAAACACCATATATTTT
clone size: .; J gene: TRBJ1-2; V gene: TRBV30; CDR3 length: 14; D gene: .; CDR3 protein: CAWSRLGANYGYTF; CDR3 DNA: TGTGCCTGGAGTAGGTTGGGGGCCAACTATGGCTACACCTTC
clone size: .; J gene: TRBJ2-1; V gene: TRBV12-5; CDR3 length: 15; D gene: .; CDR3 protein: CASAPGESSYNEQFF; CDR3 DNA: TGTGCTAGTGCCCCGGGGGAGAGCTCCTACAATGAGCAGTTCTTC
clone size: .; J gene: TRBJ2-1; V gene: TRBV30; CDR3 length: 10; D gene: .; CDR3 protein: CAWRDYEQFF; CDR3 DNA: TGTGCCTGGAGGGACTATGAGCAGTTCTTC
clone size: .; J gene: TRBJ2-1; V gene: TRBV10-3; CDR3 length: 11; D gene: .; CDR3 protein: CAIRQGGEQFF; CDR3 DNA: TGTGCCATCAGGCAGGGAGGTGAGCAGTTCTTC
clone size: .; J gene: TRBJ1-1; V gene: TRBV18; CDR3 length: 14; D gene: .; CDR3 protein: CASSHQAGRAEAFF; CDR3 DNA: TGTGCCAGCTCACACCAGGCGGGACGGGCCGAGGCTTTCTTT
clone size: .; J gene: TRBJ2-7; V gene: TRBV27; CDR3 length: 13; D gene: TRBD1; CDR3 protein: CASSSRDRAEQYF; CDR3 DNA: TGTGCCAGCAGTTCCCGGGACAGGGCCGAGCAGTACTTC
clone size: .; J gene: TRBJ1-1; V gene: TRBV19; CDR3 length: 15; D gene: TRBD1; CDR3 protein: CASSIRTGLNTEAFF; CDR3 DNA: TGTGCCAGTAGTATCCGGACAGGCCTAAACACTGAAGCTTTCTTT
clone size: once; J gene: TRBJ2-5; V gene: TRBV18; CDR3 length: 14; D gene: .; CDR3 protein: CASSSNPGEETQYF; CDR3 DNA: TGTGCCAGCTCATCAAACCCGGGGGAAGAGACCCAGTACTTC
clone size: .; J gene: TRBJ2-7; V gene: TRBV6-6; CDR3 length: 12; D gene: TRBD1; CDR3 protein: CASSDRGYEQYF; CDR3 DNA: TGTGCCAGCAGCGACAGGGGCTACGAGCAGTACTTC
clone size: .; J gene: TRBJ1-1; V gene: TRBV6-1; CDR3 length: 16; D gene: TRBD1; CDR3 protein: CASSATGGAGGTEAFF; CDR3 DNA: TGTGCCAGCAGTGCGACAGGGGGCGCGGGTGGCACTGAAGCTTTCTTT
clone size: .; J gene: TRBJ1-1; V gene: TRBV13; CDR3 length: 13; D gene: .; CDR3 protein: CASSLAGRGEAFF; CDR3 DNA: TGTGCCAGCAGCTTGGCGGGGAGGGGTGAAGCTTTCTTT
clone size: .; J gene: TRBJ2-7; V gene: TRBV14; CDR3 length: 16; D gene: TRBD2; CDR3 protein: CASSHRGASGAYEQYF; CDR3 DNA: TGTGCCAGCAGCCACCGCGGGGCTAGCGGTGCCTACGAGCAGTACTTC
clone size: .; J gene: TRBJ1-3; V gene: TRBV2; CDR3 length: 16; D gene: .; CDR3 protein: CASSETLGSSGNTIYF; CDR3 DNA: TGTGCCAGCAGTGAAACCTTGGGGAGCTCTGGAAACACCATATATTTT
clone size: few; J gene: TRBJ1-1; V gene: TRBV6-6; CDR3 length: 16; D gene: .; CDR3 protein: CASSYSPWGQNTEAFF; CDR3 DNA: TGTGCCAGCAGTTACTCTCCTTGGGGTCAGAACACTGAAGCTTTCTTT